The rows below give T cell receptor beta chains drawn from one sample of a study of monozygotic twins with inflammatory bowel disease. One entry per CDR3 protein, without DNA, is what TCRdb gives after re-calling the 5' RACE reads. The sample has approximately 110,000 distinct CDR3 sequences. Sequenced sample: blood. The receptors stem from a human donor with ulcerative colitis or Crohn's disease, or a healthy co-twin of an affected twin (not recorded which). CDR3s include the opening cysteine and the closing phenylalanine or tryptophan.

TRBJ2-3,TRBV11-2,CASSLASGGGTDTQYF
TRBJ2-7,TRBV27,CASNPRGTALREQYF
TRBJ2-7,TRBV5-6,CASSLAGGEQYF
TRBJ2-3,TRBV20-1,CSARAPGQGGDTQYF
TRBJ1-1,TRBV11-2,CASSSPILTGTMNTEAFF
TRBJ2-7,TRBV2,CASSYDRSSYEQYF
TRBJ2-2,TRBV7-2,CASSLAQGPGELFF
TRBJ2-7,TRBV6-5,CASSFRPGLADSYEQYF
TRBJ2-2,TRBV20-1,CRAGTGGWGGELFF
TRBJ1-3,TRBV4-1,CASSQGRQSSGNTIYF
TRBJ2-7,TRBV12-3/TRBV12-4,CASSVLGGPGYEQYF
TRBJ2-1,TRBV29-1,CSVEAGGRANEQFF
TRBJ2-2,TRBV5-4,CASSLQVDTGELFF
TRBJ1-1,TRBV5-1,CASSVMTGVNTEAFF
TRBJ1-5,TRBV20-1,CSAPPRGAPNQPQHF
TRBJ2-1,TRBV5-1,CASRKGLAGVVNEQFF
TRBJ2-5,TRBV20-1,CSAYRQELGETQYF
TRBJ2-1,TRBV4-3,CASSQDHGAGVGEQFF
TRBJ2-3,TRBV11-2,CASSFQGLGTDTQYF
TRBJ1-2,TRBV18,CASSPPVVAPNYGYTF
TRBJ2-5,TRBV11-1,CASSLAYSGRPSQETQYF
TRBJ2-3,TRBV10-3,CAISESAPGTADTQYF
TRBJ2-1,TRBV5-1,CASSLFVDDNEQFF
TRBJ2-2,TRBV9,CASSVFALPSNTGELFF
TRBJ2-3,TRBV5-1,CASSPERTDTDTQYF
TRBJ2-2,TRBV25-1,CASSGTWGRTGELFF
TRBJ2-7,TRBV18,CASSPREGQFYEQYF
TRBJ1-2,TRBV9,CASSVVNNYGYTF
TRBJ2-7,TRBV12-3/TRBV12-4,CASSPTSGGLYEQYF
TRBJ1-4,TRBV7-2,CASSLVLGTDGEKLFF
TRBJ2-7,TRBV20-1,CSARRLGPYEQYF
TRBJ2-1,TRBV7-2,CASSLGPGQFNEQFF
TRBJ2-3,TRBV28,CASSFTIKNTQYF
TRBJ2-7,TRBV30,CAWRTSGIYEQYF
TRBJ2-4,TRBV20-1,CSATPRAGRNIQYF
TRBJ2-7,TRBV11-2,CASSGYSYEQYF
TRBJ1-6,TRBV28,CASITTGRNSPLHF
TRBJ2-5,TRBV20-1,CSAGQLGTQYF
TRBJ2-5,TRBV3-1,CASSQDIGGRETQYF
TRBJ1-1,TRBV5-1,CASTLSWGLNTEAFF
TRBJ1-2,TRBV4-2,CASSRAGQGKGYTF
TRBJ1-5,TRBV11-2,CASSLDGGYYQPQHF
TRBJ1-5,TRBV12-5,CASGLAEAPDQPQHF
TRBJ1-3,TRBV7-9,CASSLGPQGAKGNTIYF
TRBJ2-3,TRBV10-3,CAISGGLAGGSTDTQYF
TRBJ1-2,TRBV19,CASSIDQGEYGYTF
TRBJ2-3,TRBV20-1,CSARQDTDTQYF
TRBJ1-1,TRBV5-1,CASSQGGNTEAFF
TRBJ2-3,TRBV7-9,CASSGEHGGWTDTQYF
TRBJ2-5,TRBV28,CASGSMETQYF
TRBJ2-7,TRBV5-1,CASRPSGGSLDEQYF
TRBJ1-1,TRBV6-1,CASSEGVRGLLDTSTEAFF
TRBJ2-3,TRBV7-2,CASSFVAGDTDTQYF
TRBJ2-5,TRBV28,CASGMRGQVEETQYF
TRBJ1-6,TRBV5-1,CASSLEGTGSIDNSPLHF
TRBJ2-7,TRBV24-1,CATSAGGEQYF
TRBJ2-1,TRBV5-1,CASSQGLINEQFF
TRBJ2-3,TRBV5-5,CASSFMRMGDTQYF
TRBJ2-1,TRBV7-2,CASSLLPGLASQGFF
TRBJ2-3,TRBV28,CASSLGSSTDTQYF